This T cell receptor (beta chain) came from a study of human T cells and chemical hapten exposure (dated by TCRdb to the early 2020s). Describing the broader study: For sensitization, 2% DPC in acetone was applied to a 2 cm by 2 cm area of upper inner arm skin. About 30 alopecia patients provided blood for TCR sequencing at one to four time points (pre-sensitization, 2, 6 and 24 weeks). In alopecia patients, the study followed how the peripheral blood TCR repertoire changed in vivo over primary and secondary sensitization to diphenylcyclopropenone (DPC), a hapten. The mostly female patient cohort included alopecia areata with under or over 50% scalp involvement, alopecia totalis and alopecia universalis. Libraries were combined into a pool for sequencing, and differences in TCR yield between samples came mainly from small differences in library volumes within the pool. Throughout the approximately 25-week study period, patients were also given weekly therapeutic DPC doses on the scalp. Blood samples were taken from patients before sensitization (week 0) and at 2, 6 and about 24 weeks after DPC sensitization. Patch testing on the upper back used Finn chambers containing 0.01% DPC, with scoring done after 6 days according to International Contact Dermatitis Research Group standards.

Spanning cysteine to phenylalanine, the CDR3 consists of 14 amino acids. CDR3 DNA only is kept here, 42 bases in frame from base 1. CDR1 and CDR2 are drawn from the germline V gene: LGHNA, YSLEER. The junction carries 12 bases between V and J, which are trimmed by 0 bases and 7 bases respectively. This clonotype was seen a few times. Its specific antigen is unknown. The input lacks base qualities; no much larger clone sits a single base away. Overall results and qualifications from the work: Expanded TCRs formed significantly more large CDR3 similarity clusters than pre-sensitization or healthy control sets, consistent with antigen-driven responses. After repeated subsampling, changes were observed in the strength of the expansion versus patch-test correlation and in the threshold at which the correlation became significant. All patients had alopecia, a presumed autoimmune disease, so their immune response might differ from that of healthy individuals. DPC sensitization did not change how many TCRs were above 1 in 1000 frequency, and no evidence was found of alterations in global repertoire structure. Patch test score was positively correlated with the number of PT1 expanded TCRs, with significance at thresholds 8, 16 and 32 but not at 4.

The meaning of the sample's time point label: patch test 2, 6 weeks after DPC sensitization. What this sample's treatment or condition label stands for: therapeutic diphenylcyclopropenone sensitization with weekly scalp DPC. At every patch-test visit, the blood draw took place before the patch test was put on. Eligible patients were aged 18 to 70, diagnosed with alopecia, deemed suitable for DPC therapy, and excluded if pregnant. Unfractionated whole blood was collected in Tempus Blood RNA tubes, and total RNA was extracted from that blood. Library method: RACE. Data came from a NextSeq 500. During library preparation, unique molecular identifiers were attached to individual cDNA molecules so that TCRs could be counted quantitatively and reproducibly. Both TCR alpha and TCR beta chains were sequenced from each blood RNA sample. Regarding the original processing steps: Samples had a median of 95,638 TCRs, with a range from about 23,224 to 750,000. V, J and CDR3 annotation of the TCR reads was carried out using the Decombinator software suite. For the PS versus PT1 abundance plots, all samples were subsampled to the same number of TCRs (28,000). TCRs were defined as expanded if absent before sensitization and observed at least eight times at the 2-week time point. TCRdb reprocessed the public reads (quality trimming at Q25 with fastp, clone calling with MiXCR) and kept in-frame beta chains. One record per CDR3 amino acid sequence lists the most common genes and DNA. The V and J calls, along with clone size, are taken from TCRdb and not from the paper's own processing. The sample table contains 110,000 or so distinct CDR3 sequences; only one count was recorded for roughly 10% of them. Of the sample, about 3.4% falls within the top ten clones.

The rearranged chain carries TRBV4-3 and TRBJ1-2; perhaps TRBD1 is the D gene, with 5 bases matching. The sequencing here drew on whole blood, taken in connection with sensitization to the hapten diphenylcyclopropenone (DPC). This sequence originates from a woman between 40 and 55 years old with alopecia areata. Some clones in this sample may be carry-over from other donors' samples. The nucleotides read TGCGCCAGCAGCCAAGATATAGGGACGCGTGGCTACACCTTC. Its protein reads: CASSQDIGTRGYTF.